In its sample, the clone carrying this T cell receptor (beta chain) was seen a few times. What it binds is unknown. The treatment was: around 19 received Ad26.COV2.S at low or high dose, single or two shots; 5 received placebo; per-sample allocation not given. Sample collection was performed on day 63 after the first vaccine or placebo injection. Here immunoSEQ multiplex PCR was the method, and the copy in TCRdb shows in-frame clones only, minus some. Of roughly 320,000 clones listed, more than 75% are singletons. The sample originates from a study of Ad26.COV2.S vaccination and SARS-CoV-2 variants. Study conclusions and caveats: Analyses of TCR breadth and depth may have underestimated total T cell responses.

The sequencing here drew on peripheral blood, taken in a trial of Ad26.COV2.S vaccine versus placebo. The clonotype was recovered from a person aged 18-60 years who received the Ad26.COV2.S COVID-19 vaccine or a placebo.

CDR3: CARLRLAASTDTQYF. CDR3 nucleotides: TGCGCCAGACTCAGACTAGCGGCTAGCACAGATACGCAGTATTTT. The rearrangement uses TRBV10-1 and TRBJ2-3, with 9 bases identical to TRBD2. Looked up from germline, CDR1 is WNHNN and CDR2 is SYGVQD (reference sequence). J was trimmed by 0 bases and V by 9 bases; bases with no gene match: 7. The CDR3 extends over 15 amino acids.